The clone carrying this T cell receptor beta chain appeared a single time. Antigen unknown. This CDR3 spans 13 amino acids. Per germline, CDR1 SGHAT and CDR2 FQNNGV. The ends were cut back, 5 bases at V and 6 bases at J, with 11 bases in the middle. The data stem from a study of T cell responses to AZD1222 COVID-19 vaccine. Study background: Combined were second doses at about 4 or about 12 weeks.

Overall study findings and caveats: Of spike-specific TCRs, nearly half reportedly target regions left unmutated in variants. Across spike, vaccine-associated CD4 TCRs were found, dominant at 160-218 and 743-854.

Assay used: immunoSEQ multiplex PCR; TCRdb lists only in-frame clones, some missing. The sample carries 85,000 to 120,000 clones, approximately 87% recorded once. Source: peripheral blood, taken on day 0 of AZD1222 vaccination. The gene calls are TRBV11-2 and TRBJ2-1; D unclear. This clonotype was sampled from an adult in good health. The DNA for the CDR3 is TGTGCCAGCAGCCCCCGGTGGGGCAATGAGCAGTTCTTC. It specifies CASSPRWGNEQFF.